These T cell receptor beta chains were read from a single sample in a study of CD8 T cells in ankylosing spondylitis. TCRdb re-called the 5' RACE reads through MiXCR, storing one row per CDR3 protein. The table includes roughly 470,000 distinct CDR3 sequences, 25% to 30% detected once. Sequencing was carried out using blood, either unsorted or a sorted T cell fraction (not recorded which). All receptors come from a male donor with ankylosing spondylitis. Each CDR3 is given with its conserved first and last residue. A D gene is named only where the DNA matches it firmly. Rows give clone size only sometimes, using once, few, many, or a class for an expanded clone.

NA	TRBD1	TRBV5-1	TRBJ2-2	TGCGCCAGCAGCTCGACAGGGGTCGCGAACACCGGGGAGCTGTTTTTT	CASSSTGVANTGELFF
NA	NA	TRBV20-1	TRBJ1-4	TGCAGTGCACCCAACGATGAAAAACTGTTTTTT	CSAPNDEKLFF
few	TRBD2	TRBV12-3/TRBV12-4	TRBJ2-1	TGTGCCAGCAGTCCCAGGACTAGCGGGTTCACCTTCAGCTCCTACAATGAGCAGTTCTTC	CASSPRTSGFTFSSYNEQFF
few	NA	TRBV12-3/TRBV12-4	TRBJ2-1	TGTGCCAGCAGACGACAGAGTGAGCAGTTCTTC	CASRRQSEQFF
few	TRBD2	TRBV20-1	TRBJ2-1	TGCAGTGCTAGATCGGTTGGACTAGCGGAATACAATGAGCAGTTCTTC	CSARSVGLAEYNEQFF
few	NA	TRBV7-8	TRBJ1-6	TGTGCCAGCAGCTTAGGCGGGGGAACCTTGGATTCACCCCTCCACTTT	CASSLGGGTLDSPLHF
few	NA	TRBV29-1	TRBJ2-5	TGCAGCGTTGAGGCATTCTTGGGGGAGACCCAGTACTTC	CSVEAFLGETQYF
NA	TRBD2	TRBV3-1	TRBJ2-7	TGTGCCAGCAGCCAATCGGGGGGGGTCTCCTACGAGCAGTACTTC	CASSQSGGVSYEQYF
few	NA	TRBV20-1	TRBJ2-2	TGCAGTGCCCTTGCCCCCAACACCGGGGAGCTGTTTTTT	CSALAPNTGELFF
few	TRBD1	TRBV18	TRBJ2-2	TGTGCCAGCTCACGGACAGGGACCGCGGGGGAGCTGTTTTTT	CASSRTGTAGELFF
NA	TRBD2	TRBV2	TRBJ2-3	TGTGCCAGCAGTGAACGGGTCGGGAGGGCCGGAGATACGCAGTATTTT	CASSERVGRAGDTQYF
few	TRBD2	TRBV12-3/TRBV12-4	TRBJ2-4	TGTGCCAGCAGTTTTGCGGGAGAGGCCAAAAACATTCAGTACTTC	CASSFAGEAKNIQYF
few	NA	TRBV4-2	TRBJ1-5	TGTGCCAGCAGCCAAGAGTCTGTTCTTGGCAATCAGCCCCAGCATTTT	CASSQESVLGNQPQHF
many	NA	TRBV20-1	TRBJ1-1	TGCAGTGCTAGAGGAGGGAACACTGAAGCTTTCTTT	CSARGGNTEAFF
few	NA	TRBV5-1	TRBJ1-1	TGCGCCAGCAGCTTCGCCACCAACACTGAAGCTTTCTTT	CASSFATNTEAFF
NA	TRBD1	TRBV5-1	TRBJ1-1	TGCGCCAGCAGCTGGGGAACAGGGGAGAACACTGAAGCTTTCTTT	CASSWGTGENTEAFF
NA	NA	TRBV28	TRBJ1-1	TGTGCCAGCAGTGCCTTGGACACTGAAGCTTTCTTT	CASSALDTEAFF
NA	TRBD2	TRBV6-2/TRBV6-3	TRBJ2-1	TGTGCCAGCAGTCCGTCGGGCTCTTCCCTAGCGGGAGAGAGCTCCTACAATGAGCAGTTCTTC	CASSPSGSSLAGESSYNEQFF
NA	TRBD2	TRBV18	TRBJ2-3	TGTGCCAGCTCGCCGAGGACTAGCGGGAGTCGAGCAGATACGCAGTATTTT	CASSPRTSGSRADTQYF
NA	NA	TRBV5-5	TRBJ1-4	TGTGCCAGCTGTTTGGCTGCAACTAATGAAAAACTGTTTTTT	CASCLAATNEKLFF
few	NA	TRBV6-5	TRBJ1-3	TGTGCCAGCAGTTCGGGAAGACAACTCTCTGGAAACACCATATATTTT	CASSSGRQLSGNTIYF
few	TRBD2	TRBV24-1	TRBJ2-5	TGTGCCACCAGTGACCCCGGGACTAGCGGCCAAGAGACCCAGTACTTC	CATSDPGTSGQETQYF
few	TRBD2	TRBV2	TRBJ2-2	TGTGCCAGCAGTAGGGTAGCGGGAGTCACCGGGGAGCTGTTTTTT	CASSRVAGVTGELFF
NA	NA	TRBV6-1	TRBJ1-5	TGTGCCAGCAGTGAAAAAGGGATTGATCAGCCCCAGCATTTT	CASSEKGIDQPQHF
few	TRBD1	TRBV20-1	TRBJ1-3	TGCAGTGCCCCAAGGGGACAGAGCTCTGGAAACACCATATATTTT	CSAPRGQSSGNTIYF
few	NA	TRBV7-2	TRBJ1-5	TGTGCCAGCAGCTTATCACAGGGTGGGAATCAGCCCCAGCATTTT	CASSLSQGGNQPQHF
few	NA	TRBV2	TRBJ2-7	TGTGCCAGCAGTGAGAGCAGGGGTGATTACGAGCAGTACTTC	CASSESRGDYEQYF
once	NA	TRBV10-3	TRBJ2-3	TGTGCCATCAGTGAGTCCTTCGCGGGGCCAACAGATACGCAGTATTTT	CAISESFAGPTDTQYF
few	NA	TRBV20-1	TRBJ1-1	TGCAGTGCTAGAGATCGACCAGGAGGGGGTAGAACTGAAGCTTTCTTT	CSARDRPGGGRTEAFF
few	TRBD1	TRBV5-1	TRBJ2-2	TGCGCCAGCACCTCCGGGACAGCTATTATGAACACCGGGGAGCTGTTTTTT	CASTSGTAIMNTGELFF
few	NA	TRBV20-1	TRBJ2-1	TGCAGTGCTAGAGGGCAGGTAATCTACAATGAGCAGTTCTTC	CSARGQVIYNEQFF
NA	NA	TRBV12-3/TRBV12-4	TRBJ2-1	TGTGCCAGCAGTCCGGGGACTTCTCCGGAGCAGTTCTTC	CASSPGTSPEQFF
NA	NA	TRBV2	TRBJ2-1	TGTGCCAGCAGTGAAAACGATTTTGAGCAGTTCTTC	CASSENDFEQFF
few	NA	TRBV5-1	TRBJ2-3	TGCGCCAGCAGCTTACGGGAAGAGCAGTATTTT	CASSLREEQYF
few	NA	TRBV7-2	TRBJ1-2	TGTGCCAGCAGCTTCCTCTTTGGGACCCCCACGGCCTACACCTTC	CASSFLFGTPTAYTF
NA	TRBD1	TRBV5-1	TRBJ1-6	TGCGCCAGCAGCTTTGATAGACAGGGAGGATCACCCCTCCACTTT	CASSFDRQGGSPLHF
once	NA	TRBV9	TRBJ1-1	TGTGCCAGCAGCGTAGCTATATTTGGGGAAACCGAAGCTTTCTTT	CASSVAIFGETEAFF
NA	NA	TRBV10-3	TRBJ2-1	TGTGCCATCAGTGAGTTAATGGATAGCTCCTACAATGAGCAGTTCTTC	CAISELMDSSYNEQFF
few	NA	TRBV5-1	TRBJ1-6	TGTGCCAGCAGCTTAGGTCGGGATTCACCCCTCCACTTT	CASSLGRDSPLHF
many	TRBD2	TRBV7-2	TRBJ2-1	TGTGCCAGCAGTCTAGCGGGGGCCTCCTACAATGAGCAGTTCTTC	CASSLAGASYNEQFF
NA	TRBD1	TRBV12-3/TRBV12-4	TRBJ1-1	TGTGCCAGCAGTAAAGACAGGGTAGACACTGAAGCTTTCTTT	CASSKDRVDTEAFF
NA	NA	TRBV5-1	TRBJ2-2	TGCGCCAGCAGCCCCATATGGGACAACACCGGGGAGCTGTTTTTT	CASSPIWDNTGELFF
once	NA	TRBV20-1	TRBJ1-2	TGCAGTGCTAGCCTGTCAAGCTATGGCTACACCTTC	CSASLSSYGYTF
few	TRBD1	TRBV3-1	TRBJ2-3	TGTGCCAGCAGCCTCCGGACAGGAAGCACAGATACGCAGTATTTT	CASSLRTGSTDTQYF
few	TRBD1	TRBV24-1	TRBJ1-5	TGTGCCACCAGTGAGACAGGGAGTCAGCCCCAGCATTTT	CATSETGSQPQHF
NA	NA	TRBV12-3/TRBV12-4	TRBJ1-5	TGTGCCAGCAGTTTAGCGGCAGGGCACAATCAGCCCCAGCATTTT	CASSLAAGHNQPQHF